This TCR beta chain derives from a study of low-dose radiotherapy and immunotherapy resistance in tumors. Study-level information: Every 2 weeks, cohort 1 got 0.5 Gy, reaching 6.5 Gy to the planning target volume. Treatment of Cohort 2 consisted of 1 Gy per fraction every two weeks, amounting to 13 Gy over 26 weeks. Intravenous ipilimumab 1 mg/kg every six weeks was given with nivolumab 240 mg every two weeks.

Alpha- and beta-chain coverage of first-strand cDNA came from TRAV- and TRBV-specific primers. PCR amplification of the TCRs was performed with Phusion for 20 to 25 PCR cycles, and it relied on a constant-region primer together with a V-primer adapter. mRNA, after isolation, was amplified by in vitro transcription. TCRdb recomputed calls from the reads with MiXCR, one row per CDR3 protein. The sample has more than 90,000 distinct CDR3 sequences, around 20% seen once; the top ten hold approximately 4%. This clonotype showed up many times. The CDR3 has 14 amino acids. With V trimmed by 4 bases and J by 4 bases, 6 bases remained unmatched. CDR1 SGHDT and CDR2 YYEEEE come from the germline V gene. Documented time point: after trial treatment. As to treatment: LDRT plus nivolumab, ipilimumab, low-dose cyclophosphamide and aspirin (RACIN trial).

The input for sequencing was PBMCs, taken after low-dose radiotherapy plus immunotherapy. The gene calls are TRBV5-6 and TRBJ2-7, with 9 bases aligning to TRBD1. This sequence originates from a male donor with prostate cancer. CDR3 protein: CASSPGTGSYEQYF. The CDR3 DNA follows: TGTGCCAGCAGCCCCGGGACAGGGTCGTACGAGCAGTACTTC.